The 17 T cell receptor beta chains below come from one sample, sequenced in a study of CD8+ T cells in alopecia areata. TCR sequencing used cDNA made by reverse transcription of extracted RNA. Only in-frame clones appear in the TCRdb table, and some are missing; sequencing was by immunoSEQ multiplex PCR. Of some 190,000 clones listed, 45% to 60% are singletons. Indicated treatment: oral pan-JAK inhibitor, 5-10 mg twice daily. The sequenced sample was CD8+ T cells sorted from blood, obtained around week 52, from a patient treated with tofacitinib. The receptor set was obtained from a human donor with alopecia areata.

This clone was observed a handful of times. V gene TRBV29-1 combines with J gene TRBJ1-1; D unresolved. Per the germline V gene, CDR1 is SQVTM and CDR2 is ANQGSEA. This CDR3 is 14 amino acids long. The germline V and J ends were trimmed by 0 bases and 10 bases, with 18 bases remaining between them. DNA of the CDR3: TGCAGCGTTGAAGATCCCGGCAGCCTCTTGGGAGCTTTCTTT. Protein: CSVEDPGSLLGAFF.

This chain links TRBV5-5 with TRBJ1-2; D is perhaps TRBD1 (6 bases). Trimming took off 2 bases at V and 8 bases at J, with 13 bases between the two ends. Per germline, CDR1 SGHKS and CDR2 YYEKEE (reference sequence). The CDR3 runs 13 residues. CDR3 amino acids: CASSFGQGLGYTF. The CDR3 nucleotides read TGTGCCAGCAGCTTCGGTCAGGGGCTGGGCTACACCTTC.

This clone was detected a few times. The chain joins TRBV4-2 to TRBJ2-1, with 11 bases matching TRBD1. J was trimmed by 6 bases and V by 5 bases; bases with no gene match: 3. Germline loops: CDR1 LGHNA, CDR2 YNFKEQ. The CDR3 length is 14 residues. CDR3 amino acids: CASSDGTGGNEQFF. CDR3 in DNA: TGTGCCAGCAGCGACGGGACAGGGGGCAATGAGCAGTTCTTC.

The chain uses TRBV25-1 and TRBJ2-2, with D hard to call. CDR1 is MGHDK and CDR2 is SYGVNS in the germline V gene. The CDR3 has 16 amino acids. Trimming cost V 4 bases and J 5 bases, with 17 bases left between them. The DNA of the CDR3 is TGTGCCAGCAGTGGGGCCCCCGCGACTTTTACCGGGGAGCTGTTTTTT. The encoded protein is CASSGAPATFTGELFF.

The chain joins TRBV10-3 to TRBJ2-2; D not resolved. V shed 10 bases and J shed 6 bases, with 12 bases lying between them. Germline V gene sequence: CDR1 ENHRY, CDR2 SYGVKD. The length of the CDR3 is 12 residues. The CDR3 DNA follows: TGTGCCAGCCGAGACTGGGCCGGGGAGCTGTTTTTT. Translating gives CASRDWAGELFF.

This rearrangement joins TRBV9 to TRBJ2-6; D gene unclear. Germline-derived CDR1 and CDR2 are SGDLS and YYNGEE. This CDR3 is built from 16 residues. The V and J ends lost 0 bases and 0 bases respectively, with 7 bases between them. CDR3 loop: CASSVAPHSGANVLTF. As DNA, the CDR3 is TGTGCCAGCAGCGTAGCACCCCACTCTGGGGCCAACGTCCTGACTTTC.

The chain joins TRBV30 to TRBJ2-7; TRBD1 aligns across 7 bases. CDR1 GTSNPN and CDR2 SVGIG come from the germline V gene (reference sequence). There are 13 residues in the CDR3. Unmatched junction bases numbered 2, after V lost 3 bases and J lost 0 bases. The CDR3 sequence is CAWRDRASYEQYF. CDR3 coding DNA: TGTGCCTGGAGAGACAGGGCCTCCTACGAGCAGTACTTC.

The chain couples TRBV4-1 to TRBJ2-3; D unresolved. The CDR3 runs 15 residues. V dropped 4 bases and J dropped 5 bases, with 16 bases sitting between them. The germline CDR1 and CDR2 sequences are MGHRA and YSYEKL. CDR3 residues: CASSPDGPPVDTQYF. In nucleotides, the CDR3 is TGCGCCAGCAGCCCGGACGGCCCTCCGGTAGATACGCAGTATTTT.

The chain is built from TRBV7-3 and TRBJ2-2, with D unclear. This CDR3 has 13 amino acids. The V end was cut by 5 bases, the J end by 6 bases, with 10 bases between. CDR1 SGHTA and CDR2 FQGTGA come from the germline V gene. CDR3 DNA sequence: TGTGCCAGCAGCCCAAATCCCCCCGGGGAGCTGTTTTTT. It encodes CASSPNPPGELFF.

The chain combines TRBV11-2 with TRBJ1-1; the D is unclear. This CDR3 contains 13 residues. Germline values: CDR1 SGHAT, CDR2 FQNNGV. Trimming took 1 base from V and 1 from J, leaving 4 bases between them. The chain's CDR3 is CASSLGWNTEAFF. CDR3 coding DNA: TGTGCCAGCAGCTTAGGTTGGAACACTGAAGCTTTCTTT.

The J gene is TRBJ2-7, the V gene TRBV7-2; possibly TRBD2 for D (6 bases). This CDR3 comprises 16 residues. Per the germline V gene, CDR1 is SGHTA and CDR2 is FQGNSA. Trimming stripped 0 bases from V and 4 bases from J, with 16 bases between. The DNA for the CDR3 is TGTGCCAGCAGCTTAGCGGGAGGAGGACTACGGTACGAGCAGTACTTC. As protein: CASSLAGGGLRYEQYF.

This clone has more than one count but fewer than ten. The V call is TRBV9, the J call TRBJ2-3; D is perhaps TRBD1 or TRBD2 (6 bases each). The V end was cut by 0 bases, the J end by 6 bases, with 11 bases between. The germline gives CDR1 SGDLS, CDR2 YYNGEE. CDR3 length: 14 residues. The CDR3 is CASSVAGAADTQYF. CDR3 bases: TGTGCCAGCAGCGTAGCGGGGGCCGCCGATACGCAGTATTTT.

J is TRBJ2-7 and V is TRBV2; TRBD1 agrees at 7 bases. The CDR3 covers 12 residues. CDR1 and CDR2 from the germline V gene are SNHLY and FYNNEI. V lost 8 bases, J lost 3 bases, and 4 bases stayed unmatched. This CDR3 reads CASRQGVYEQYF. The CDR3 DNA reads TGTGCCAGCCGACAGGGCGTCTACGAGCAGTACTTC.

This rearrangement joins TRBV30 to TRBJ1-5; no clear D. In germline, CDR1 is GTSNPN, CDR2 SVGIG (reference sequence). Deletions cut 2 bases from V and 0 bases from J, with 2 bases between. CDR3 length equals 12 residues. CDR3 DNA sequence: TGTGCCTGGAGTACTAGCAATCAGCCCCAGCATTTT. It translates to CAWSTSNQPQHF.

Turning to this clone: Other DNA sequences in the same sample also yield this CDR3. V gene TRBV29-1 combines with J gene TRBJ2-7; 11 bases are a match to TRBD1. CDR1 and CDR2 (germline): SQVTM, ANQGSEA. J lost 5 bases, V lost 6 bases, and 3 bases had no gene match. The CDR3 runs to 12 residues. The CDR3 region is CSVWTGGNEQYF. CDR3 nucleotide sequence: TGCAGCGTCTGGACAGGGGGCAACGAGCAGTACTTC.

This sequence joins TRBV7-2 and TRBJ1-5, with D unresolved. This CDR3 has 16 residues. V was shortened by 2 bases and J by 11 bases, with 22 bases between the two germline ends. Germline V gene data show CDR1 as SGHTA and CDR2 as FQGNSA. The CDR3 DNA reads TGTGCCAGCAGCTTATGGGCAGACAATCGAACACCGACCCAGCATTTT. It is translated as CASSLWADNRTPTQHF.

The V gene is TRBV5-6, the J gene TRBJ2-5; D ambiguous. The germline gives CDR1 SGHDT, CDR2 YYEEEE. The CDR3 length is 14 residues. V was clipped by 4 bases and J by 5 bases, with 15 bases between them. The chain's CDR3 is CASSPSRGLETQYF. The CDR3 nucleotides are TGTGCCAGCAGCCCGAGCCGAGGCCTGGAGACCCAGTACTTC.